Given below is one TCR beta chain in context. This specimen comes from a study of blood T cell repertoires in COVID-19. About the research overall: Specimens from acute and convalescent COVID-19 originated in the United States, Italy and Spain. Sample material is recorded as cDNA or gDNA derived from T cells, B-cell-depleted T cells, or PBMCs.

Germline lookup yields CDR1 LGHNA and CDR2 YNFKEQ. Germline trimming cut 3 bases from V and 2 bases from J; bases unmatched to any gene: 3. The CDR3 covers 15 residues. Authors' data handling: Amplification from reference gene primers served as the basis for estimated nucleated cell counts. Clones were read by immunoSEQ multiplex PCR, and TCRdb kept only the in-frame ones, dropping some. That table furnishes V, J and clone size, whereas the DNA furnished D and trimming. The data hold more than 60,000 clones, with roughly 84% observed a single time. Material: peripheral blood. This sequence originates from a man aged 50 to 60 with acute or convalescent COVID-19. V and J are TRBV4-2 and TRBJ2-5; the match to TRBD1 covers 10 bases. The DNA of the CDR3 is TGTGCCAGCAGCCAGGGACAGGGGAGTCAAGAGACCCAGTACTTC. This translates into CASSQGQGSQETQYF.